This T cell receptor beta chain was profiled in a study of shared T cell receptors in the human thymus. Libraries were prepared by immunoSEQ multiplex PCR; TCRdb keeps only in-frame clonotypes and omits some of them. The sample consists of roughly 660,000 clones, approximately 87% of them appearing once. These data are also associated with another study on human thymus T cells. That report notes: Obtained as resections during corrective heart surgery, the thymus tissue was then studied. Related research found strongly overlapping thymic repertoires in unrelated individuals.

The clonotype was recovered from a boy in the first two years of life with a congenital heart defect. Source material: thymocytes.

CDR3 residues: CASSQESPYIPGTKDHNEQFF. CDR3 bases: TGTGCCAGCAGCCAAGAGTCCCCGTATATTCCTGGGACTAAAGACCACAATGAGCAGTTCTTC. The chain recombines TRBV4-2 with TRBJ2-1; TRBD2 matches at 7 bases. With V trimmed by 0 bases and J by 5 bases, 22 bases remained unmatched. The CDR3 contains 21 residues. CDR1 LGHNA and CDR2 YNFKEQ come from the germline V gene.